This T cell receptor (beta chain) was sequenced for a study of shared clonotypes between healthy human individuals. The study, taken as a whole, reports: Compared with clonotypes that all four donors shared, non-shared clonotypes had lower generation probabilities. On the whole, naive subsets had larger estimated richness than memory subsets had.

The repertoire was sequenced with immunoSEQ multiplex PCR; TCRdb's copy has only in-frame clones and lacks some. The profile shows about 1,500,000 clones, around 97% of them singletons. There are 15 residues in the CDR3. Germline CDR1 SGHRS, CDR2 YFSETQ. Germline trimming cut 2 bases from V and 6 bases from J; bases unmatched to any gene: 7. With regard to this clone: The antigen is unknown. The same CDR3 is also encoded by other DNA sequences in this sample.

The source material was naive CD4+ T cells sorted from blood. Specified subset: CD45RA+ positively selected. The TCR was taken from a man aged 25-45 years in good health. The chain is built from TRBV5-1 and TRBJ2-2; 7 positions match TRBD1. The CDR3 region has the DNA TGCGCCAGCAGCTTACGGACAGGCGCCGCCGGGGAGCTGTTTTTT. This encodes CASSLRTGAAGELFF. The variable domain in full, with the rest retrieved from reference TRBV5-1 and TRBJ2-2, is KAGVTQTPRYLIKTRGQQVTLSCSPISGHRSVSWYQQTPGQGLQFLFEYFSETQRNKGNFPGRFSGRQFSNSRSEMNVSTLELGDSALYLCASSLRTGAAGELFFGEGSRLTVL.